This TCR beta chain stems from a study of cytomegalovirus exposure and HLA in healthy donors. This clone was picked up one time. Its antigen is unidentified. Primers: 60 Vbeta forward and 13 Jbeta reverse. The data were produced by immunoSEQ multiplex PCR, yet TCRdb's version contains in-frame clones alone and is incomplete. The table shows over 120,000 clones, with around 78% occurring only once. The CDR3 length is 13 residues. CDR1 is MNHNS and CDR2 is SASEGT in the germline V gene. V lost 6 bases, J lost 8 bases, and 16 bases lay in between. Study-wide results and limits: The authors confirmed in vitro that a few CMV-associated chains were specific for CMV antigens.

This clonotype was obtained from a woman under 30 in good health and CMV-seropositive. Sequencing used PBMCs. The chain joins TRBV6-1 to TRBJ1-2, with TRBD1 as a possible D gene (5 bases). CDR3 nucleotide sequence: TGTGCCAGCAGCTTAGACAGCCGCCCCGGCTACACCTTC. Amino acids: CASSLDSRPGYTF.